The T cell receptor beta chain described here comes from a study of technical replicates of blood from several donors. The CDR3 loop spans 13 amino acids. V lost 7 bases and J 2 bases, leaving 11 bases between the germline ends. Germline CDR1 is SGHAT and CDR2 is FQDESV (reference sequence). The table came from immunoSEQ multiplex PCR; TCRdb's copy has only in-frame clones and leaves some out. The table lists about 80,000 clones, around 94% of them singletons. The chain uses TRBV11-1 and TRBJ2-5; TRBD2 is a possible D gene (6 bases). The receptor's source is a human donor in good health. Input material: T cells isolated from PBMCs. CDR3 region: CASTPTSQETQYF. As DNA, the CDR3 is TGTGCCAGCACCCCGACTAGTCAAGAGACCCAGTACTTC.